The text below deals with one T cell receptor (beta chain). Other DNA sequences within the sample encode an identical CDR3. The entry originates in a study of shared clonotypes between healthy human individuals. In germline, CDR1 is SNHLY, CDR2 FYNNEI. Trimming removed 5 bases at V and 2 bases at J, with 9 bases between. This CDR3 has 14 amino acids. At a deep level, the assay was run. Profiled with immunoSEQ multiplex PCR; TCRdb holds only in-frame clones, not every one. The data contain millions of clones, roughly 94% of them singletons. V usage is TRBV2 and J usage is TRBJ2-2; TRBD1 is a possible D gene (6 bases). The sequence came from a man aged 18 to 29 in good health. The sequenced sample was naive CD4+ T cells sorted from blood. Subset: CD45RA+ positively selected. This chain's CDR3 is CASSKGTNTGELFF. DNA of the CDR3: TGTGCCAGCAGTAAGGGGACAAACACCGGGGAGCTGTTTTTT.